These T cell receptor beta chains were read from a single sample in a study of CD8 T cells in Susac syndrome. TCRdb reprocessed the immunoSEQ multiplex PCR reads with MiXCR, giving one entry per CDR3 protein. The sample consists of about 180,000 distinct CDR3 sequences, about 95% of them appearing once. Source material: CD8+ T cells from PBMCs. The receptors here all came from a human donor with multiple sclerosis. Both conserved end residues are part of each CDR3. The D gene is left open where the match is weak. Clone size is given for some rows only: seen once, a few or many times, or a class if the clone is expanded.

once	TRBD1	TRBV25-1	TRBJ2-1	TGTGCCAGCACAGAACCGGGACAGGATTTTGGTAATGAGCAGTTCTTC	CASTEPGQDFGNEQFF
NA	NA	TRBV27	TRBJ2-7	TGTGCCAGCAGTTACGGATCAAATCGGCCGATCCTGTACTTC	CASSYGSNRPILYF
NA	NA	TRBV30	TRBJ2-1	TGTGCCTGGGGTGTGAGCTCCTACAATGAGCAGTTCTTC	CAWGVSSYNEQFF
NA	TRBD1	TRBV28	TRBJ2-5	TGTGCCAGCAGCCCAGGACAGGTACAAGAGACCCAGTACTTC	CASSPGQVQETQYF
NA	NA	TRBV29-1	TRBJ2-5	TGCAGCGACGCGGACGGCAAAGAGACCCAGTACTTC	CSDADGKETQYF
NA	NA	TRBV29-1	TRBJ1-2	TGCAGCGTGATAGGCCCCTATGGCTACACCTTC	CSVIGPYGYTF
NA	NA	TRBV27	TRBJ2-7	TGTGCCAGCAGTCCCAGGGGGGAAGAGCAGTACTTC	CASSPRGEEQYF
NA	TRBD1	TRBV3-1	TRBJ2-4	TGTGCCAGCAGCCGCGGACAGGGATCGGACATTCAGTACTTC	CASSRGQGSDIQYF
NA	NA	TRBV7-2	TRBJ2-3	TGTGCCAGCAGCCCCCAGGGACACGCCATAGATACGCAGTATTTT	CASSPQGHAIDTQYF
NA	NA	TRBV15	TRBJ2-3	TGTGCCACCAGCAGGGACTATCCTAGCACAGATACGCAGTATTTT	CATSRDYPSTDTQYF
NA	TRBD1	TRBV23-1	TRBJ2-7	TGCGCCAGCAGTCATAAAACGGAGACAGGGGCTGAGGAGCAGTACTTC	CASSHKTETGAEEQYF
NA	NA	TRBV27	TRBJ2-7	TGTGCCAGCAGTTTATCGGGCGAGGTCTCCTACGAGCAGTACTTC	CASSLSGEVSYEQYF
NA	NA	TRBV3-1	TRBJ2-7	TGTGCCAGCAGCCAAGGACAGGCACCCTCCTACGAGCAGTACTTC	CASSQGQAPSYEQYF
NA	NA	TRBV5-4	TRBJ2-1	TGTGCCAGCAGCTTGCAACAGGGTTTCGATGAGCAGTTCTTC	CASSLQQGFDEQFF
NA	NA	TRBV18	TRBJ1-1	TGTGCCAGCTCACCTCCGGAAGGGTTACGAACTTGGGACACTGAAGCTTTCTTT	CASSPPEGLRTWDTEAFF
NA	NA	TRBV7-9	TRBJ1-5	TGTGCCAGCAGCTTAGATAATGGCAATCAGCCCCAGCATTTT	CASSLDNGNQPQHF
NA	TRBD1	TRBV7-9	TRBJ2-3	TGTGCCAGCAGCCCCGGGGCAGGGGGTATAGATACGCAGTATTTT	CASSPGAGGIDTQYF
NA	TRBD2	TRBV14	TRBJ2-5	TGTGCCAGCAGCGACGGGGGGGCCAACACCCAGTACTTC	CASSDGGANTQYF
NA	TRBD1	TRBV27	TRBJ2-1	TGTGCCAGCAGCCCGGGGACAGGGTCCTACAATGAGCAGTTCTTC	CASSPGTGSYNEQFF
once	NA	TRBV14	TRBJ2-7	TGTGCCAGCAGCCTCGGTTACTTACCCTACGAGCAGTACTTC	CASSLGYLPYEQYF
NA	NA	TRBV23-1	TRBJ1-1	TGCGCCAGCAGTCAATATGTTTGGGGTAGGGTGAACACTGAAGCTTTCTTT	CASSQYVWGRVNTEAFF
once	NA	TRBV5-8	TRBJ2-3	TGTGCCAGCAGCTTGGAGGACGGGGCAACAGATACGCAGTATTTT	CASSLEDGATDTQYF
NA	NA	TRBV5-6	TRBJ2-3	TGTGCCAGCAGCCCGGACAGCACGATCACAGATACGCAGTATTTT	CASSPDSTITDTQYF
NA	NA	TRBV11-2	TRBJ2-1	TGTGCCAGCAGCCGTCACAGCTACAATGAGCAGTTCTTC	CASSRHSYNEQFF
NA	NA	TRBV19	TRBJ1-1	TGTGCCAGTAGTGCACGATCCGAACTTGAAGCTTTCTTT	CASSARSELEAFF
NA	NA	TRBV7-9	TRBJ2-7	TGTGCCAGCAGCTTAGCGGTAGATGTGGCCGACGAGCAGTACTTC	CASSLAVDVADEQYF
NA	NA	TRBV4-1	TRBJ2-3	TGCGCCAGCAGCCAAGATGCGGGGCCTAGCACAGATACGCAGTATTTT	CASSQDAGPSTDTQYF
NA	TRBD2	TRBV9	TRBJ2-5	TGTGCCAGCAGCGGATCGGGGGGGCGTCAAGAGACCCAGTACTTC	CASSGSGGRQETQYF
NA	TRBD1	TRBV15	TRBJ1-1	TGTGCCACCAGCAGAGATTCGGGACAGATGAACACTGAAGCTTTCTTT	CATSRDSGQMNTEAFF
NA	NA	TRBV19	TRBJ2-1	TGTGCCAGTAGAGAGGTCGGCGGGATTATCTCCTACAATGAGCAGTTCTTC	CASREVGGIISYNEQFF
NA	NA	TRBV19	TRBJ2-3	TGTGCCAGTAGTATAAGGACATTCACAGATACGCAGTATTTT	CASSIRTFTDTQYF
NA	NA	TRBV4-2	TRBJ1-2	TGTGCCAGCAGCCAAGAAGGTGTTGGACTCCCGCGCGACTACACCTTC	CASSQEGVGLPRDYTF
NA	NA	TRBV5-6	TRBJ2-2	TGTGCCAGCAGCTTGTACAGTAACACCGGGGAGCTGTTTTTT	CASSLYSNTGELFF
NA	NA	TRBV7-3	TRBJ2-5	TGTGCCAGCACAAGGGTTGCGGGGGAGACCCAGTACTTC	CASTRVAGETQYF
NA	NA	TRBV12-3/TRBV12-4	TRBJ1-2	TGTGCCAGCAGCCAGTATAGGACCTCTAACTATGGCTACACCTTC	CASSQYRTSNYGYTF
NA	NA	TRBV7-9	TRBJ2-7	TGTGCCAGCAGCTTATCACCAGCGAATCCCTACGAGCAGTACTTC	CASSLSPANPYEQYF
once	NA	TRBV29-1	TRBJ2-1	TGCAGCGTTGTGTCGGGTGGTAATGAGCAGTTCTTC	CSVVSGGNEQFF
once	NA	TRBV3-1	TRBJ2-7	TGTGCCAGCAGCCAACGGGACGGAACCTACGAGCAGTACTTC	CASSQRDGTYEQYF
NA	NA	TRBV9	TRBJ2-1	TGTGCCAGCAGCTCCGGGGGCATCCCCTACAATGAGCAGTTCTTC	CASSSGGIPYNEQFF
NA	NA	TRBV3-1	TRBJ2-7	TGTGCCAGCAGCCAAGGGACTCCCCACGAGCAGTACTTC	CASSQGTPHEQYF
NA	NA	TRBV9	TRBJ2-1	TGTGCCAGCAGCGCCCTTAGCGGTTTTTACAATGAGCAGTTCTTC	CASSALSGFYNEQFF
once	NA	TRBV5-1	TRBJ1-5	TGCGCCAGCAGCTCCGAGGGCAATCACGGGGAGCCCCAGCATTTT	CASSSEGNHGEPQHF
NA	NA	TRBV2	TRBJ2-5	TGTGCCAGCAGTGACTCCTCAGAGACCCAGTACTTC	CASSDSSETQYF
NA	NA	TRBV20-1	TRBJ2-7	TGCAGTGCGCAGGTTAGGGGGAGGATTGAGCAGTACTTC	CSAQVRGRIEQYF
once	TRBD2	TRBV5-1	TRBJ2-1	TGCGCCAGCGGATATTCGACTAGCGGGAGGGTTAATGAGCAGTTCTTC	CASGYSTSGRVNEQFF
NA	NA	TRBV19	TRBJ1-2	TGTGCCAGTATAAGCCGACAGGCGCCGGTCTATGGCTACACCTTC	CASISRQAPVYGYTF
once	NA	TRBV28	TRBJ1-1	TGTGCCAGCAGCCCATCGGGCAATATGAACACTGAAGCTTTCTTT	CASSPSGNMNTEAFF
NA	NA	TRBV7-9	TRBJ1-1	TGTGCCAGCAGGCAGGGAGCCACTGAAGCTTTCTTT	CASRQGATEAFF
NA	NA	TRBV19	TRBJ1-2	TGTGCCAGTAGTAGTTTGTCTTCAGTCAACTATGGCTACACCTTC	CASSSLSSVNYGYTF
NA	NA	TRBV11-2	TRBJ1-1	TGTGCCAGCAGCTTAGCCCTCAAGGGGACTGAAGCTTTCTTT	CASSLALKGTEAFF
NA	NA	TRBV7-9	TRBJ1-5	TGTGCCAGCAGCAATAGCAATCAGCCCCAGCATTTT	CASSNSNQPQHF
NA	TRBD2	TRBV11-2	TRBJ2-7	TGTGCCAGCAGCGCGGGACTAGCGGGGGATTCCTACGAGCAGTACTTC	CASSAGLAGDSYEQYF
NA	NA	TRBV7-3	TRBJ2-3	TGTGCCAGCAGCCCCATCGGTACAGATACGCAGTATTTT	CASSPIGTDTQYF